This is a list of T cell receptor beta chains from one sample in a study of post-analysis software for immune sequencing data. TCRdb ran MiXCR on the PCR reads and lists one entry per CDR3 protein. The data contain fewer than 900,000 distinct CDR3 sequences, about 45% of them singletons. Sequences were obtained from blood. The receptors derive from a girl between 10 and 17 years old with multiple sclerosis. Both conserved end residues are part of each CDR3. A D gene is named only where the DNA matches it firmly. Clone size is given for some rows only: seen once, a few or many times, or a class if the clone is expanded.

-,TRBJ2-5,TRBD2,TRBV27,CASSLSVAGGQETQYF,TGTGCCAGCAGTTTATCGGTGGCGGGAGGGCAAGAGACCCAGTACTTC
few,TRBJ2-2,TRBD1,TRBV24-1,CATSDPGDRAGTGELFF,TGTGCCACCAGTGACCCTGGGGACAGGGCGGGCACCGGGGAGCTGTTTTTT
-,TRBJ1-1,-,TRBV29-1,CSGYRVLGTEAFF,TGCAGCGGTTACAGGGTTCTGGGGACTGAAGCTTTCTTT
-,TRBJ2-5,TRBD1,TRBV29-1,CSVGQGQETQYF,TGCAGCGTCGGACAGGGCCAAGAGACCCAGTACTTC
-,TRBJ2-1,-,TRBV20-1,CSARGQSRDNEQFF,TGCAGTGCTAGAGGACAGAGTAGGGACAATGAGCAGTTCTTC
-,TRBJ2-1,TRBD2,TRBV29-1,CSAMGGSSYNEQFF,TGCAGCGCCATGGGCGGGAGCTCCTACAATGAGCAGTTCTTC
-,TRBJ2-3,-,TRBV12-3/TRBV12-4,CAGRAGTINTQYF,TGTGCCGGCAGGGCCGGGACAATTAATACGCAGTATTTT
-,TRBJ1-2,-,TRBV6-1,CASSEVGGPDYGYTF,TGTGCCAGCAGTGAAGTTGGAGGGCCGGACTATGGCTACACCTTC
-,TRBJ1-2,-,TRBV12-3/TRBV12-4,CASSFGRGSGYTF,TGTGCCAGCAGTTTTGGCAGGGGTAGTGGCTACACCTTC
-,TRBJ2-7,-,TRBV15,CATSTHRRRYEQYF,TGTGCCACCAGCACCCACAGAAGACGCTACGAGCAGTACTTC
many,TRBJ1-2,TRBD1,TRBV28,CASREGQVLDGYTF,TGTGCCAGCAGAGAGGGACAGGTCTTGGATGGCTACACCTTC
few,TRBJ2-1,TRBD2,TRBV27,CASTGLAGVDEQFF,TGTGCCAGCACGGGACTAGCGGGAGTCGATGAGCAGTTCTTC
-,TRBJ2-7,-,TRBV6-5,CASSYSKRGGSYEQYF,TGTGCCAGCAGTTACTCGAAAAGGGGGGGTTCCTACGAGCAGTACTTC
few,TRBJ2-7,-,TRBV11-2,CASSRGTESSYEQYF,TGTGCCAGCAGCCGCGGGACAGAGAGCTCCTACGAGCAGTACTTC
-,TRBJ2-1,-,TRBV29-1,CSVDSGLRPTHEQFF,TGCAGCGTCGATTCGGGACTCCGCCCAACACATGAGCAGTTCTTC
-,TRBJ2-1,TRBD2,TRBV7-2,CASSLSSAGAYNEQFF,TGTGCCAGCAGCTTATCTTCAGCGGGAGCGTACAATGAGCAGTTCTTC
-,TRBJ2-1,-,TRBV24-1,CATSDLGGANEQFF,TGTGCCACCAGTGATTTGGGGGGAGCAAATGAGCAGTTCTTC
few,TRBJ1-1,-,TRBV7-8,CASSLQEVVEAFF,TGTGCCAGCAGCTTGCAGGAGGTGGTGGAAGCTTTCTTT
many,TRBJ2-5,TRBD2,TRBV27,CASSLRLAGETQYF,TGCGCCAGCAGCCTGCGACTAGCGGGAGAGACCCAGTACTTC
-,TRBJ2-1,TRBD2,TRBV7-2,CATSGLAGGREQFF,TGTGCCACCTCGGGACTAGCGGGAGGTAGAGAGCAGTTCTTC
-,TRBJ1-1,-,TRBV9,CASSGPTPTEAFF,TGTGCCAGCAGCGGACCCACGCCTACTGAAGCTTTCTTT
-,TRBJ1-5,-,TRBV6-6,CASSYSSRTASNQPQHF,TGTGCCAGCAGTTACTCGTCCAGGACAGCCAGTAATCAGCCCCAGCATTTT
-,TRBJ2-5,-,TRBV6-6,CASSSVKGETQYF,TGTGCCAGCAGCTCCGTAAAGGGGGAGACCCAGTACTTC
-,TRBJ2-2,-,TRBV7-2,CASSLGTPNTGELFF,TGTGCCAGCAGCTTGGGGACTCCGAACACCGGGGAGCTGTTTTTT
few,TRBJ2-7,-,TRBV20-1,CSASYSQGSYEQYF,TGCAGTGCTAGCTATAGTCAGGGGTCCTACGAGCAGTACTTC
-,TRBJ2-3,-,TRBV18,CASSPGTHSTDTQYF,TGTGCCAGCTCACCAGGTACCCACAGCACAGATACGCAGTATTTT
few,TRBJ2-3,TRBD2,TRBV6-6,CASRSKGTSSGDTQYF,TGTGCCAGCCGGTCCAAGGGGACTAGCTCCGGTGATACGCAGTATTTT
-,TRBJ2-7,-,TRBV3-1,CANQTGTYEQYF,TGTGCCAACCAGACCGGGACCTACGAGCAGTACTTC
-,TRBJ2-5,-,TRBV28,CASSKLGEQYF,TGTGCCAGCAGTAAATTAGGGGAGCAGTACTTC
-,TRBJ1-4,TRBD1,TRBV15,CATSRNTGAGEKLFF,TGTGCCACCAGCAGGAATACAGGGGCGGGTGAAAAACTGTTTTTT
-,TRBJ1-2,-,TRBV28,CASSSPREGYTF,TGTGCCAGCAGTTCACCCAGGGAGGGCTACACCTTC
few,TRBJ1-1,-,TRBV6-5,CASSYSGGPTRNTEAFF,TGTGCCAGCAGTTACTCCGGGGGACCCACACGGAACACTGAAGCTTTCTTT
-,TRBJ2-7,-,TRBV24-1,CATSFLRGGDEQYF,TGTGCCACCAGTTTTCTCCGGGGAGGCGACGAGCAGTACTTC
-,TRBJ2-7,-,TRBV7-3,CASSLKGGQSYEQYF,TGTGCCAGCAGCTTAAAGGGGGGACAGTCCTACGAGCAGTACTTC
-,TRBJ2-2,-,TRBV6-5,CASSTLAGELFF,TGTGCCAGCAGTACCCTGGCCGGGGAGCTGTTTTTT
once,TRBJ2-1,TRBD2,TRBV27,CASSSPLAGVPSSPYNEQFF,TGTGCCAGCAGTTCCCCCTTAGCGGGAGTTCCCTCATCTCCATACAATGAGCAGTTCTTC
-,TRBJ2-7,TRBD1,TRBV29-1,CSVEVGTGSHEQYF,TGCAGCGTTGAGGTCGGGACAGGGTCCCACGAGCAGTACTTC
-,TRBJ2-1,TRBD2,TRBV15,CATSRGGLAGVSSYNEQFF,TGTGCCACCAGCAGAGGGGGACTAGCGGGAGTGAGCTCCTACAATGAGCAGTTCTTC
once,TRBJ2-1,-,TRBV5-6,CASSEQGTGEQFF,TGTGCCAGCAGCGAGCAGGGGACCGGTGAGCAGTTCTTC
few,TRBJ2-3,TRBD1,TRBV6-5,CATKGTGNTDTQYF,TGTGCCACCAAAGGGACAGGGAACACAGATACGCAGTATTTT
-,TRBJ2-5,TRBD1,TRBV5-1,CASSLAGTVQETQYF,TGCGCCAGCAGCTTGGCCGGGACAGTACAAGAGACCCAGTACTTC
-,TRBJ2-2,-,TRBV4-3,CASSQRNTGELFF,TGCGCCAGCAGTCAAAGGAACACCGGGGAGCTGTTTTTT
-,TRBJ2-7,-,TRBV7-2,CASSLGPSGIGYEQYF,TGTGCCAGCAGCTTAGGCCCCTCGGGGATTGGTTACGAGCAGTACTTC
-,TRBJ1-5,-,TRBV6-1,CASRTGGGMDQPQHF,TGTGCCAGCAGGACCGGGGGAGGGATGGATCAGCCCCAGCATTTT
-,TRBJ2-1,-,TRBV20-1,CSARDPWGAEQFF,TGCAGTGCTAGAGACCCCTGGGGTGCTGAGCAGTTCTTC
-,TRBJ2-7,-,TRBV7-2,CASSLRQETYEQYF,TGTGCCAGCAGCCTTCGACAGGAGACCTACGAGCAGTACTTC
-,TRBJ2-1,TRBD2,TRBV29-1,CSVDAGGLYNEQFF,TGCAGCGTTGACGCGGGGGGGCTCTACAATGAGCAGTTCTTC
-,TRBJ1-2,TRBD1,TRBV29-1,CSASGTGNYGYTF,TGCAGCGCCTCCGGGACAGGGAACTATGGCTACACCTTC